Detailed here is one TCR beta chain. The antigen is undetermined. A multiplex PCR was run with 60 Vbeta primers and 13 Jbeta primers. Libraries were prepared by immunoSEQ multiplex PCR; TCRdb keeps only in-frame clonotypes and omits some of them. The profile shows around 200,000 clones, 79% of them singletons. This entry is derived from a study of cytomegalovirus exposure and HLA in healthy donors. Findings of the study overall: According to an earlier analysis, most TCR beta V segments yielded productive rearrangements about 87% or about 30% of the time. Presence/absence analysis assumed near-uniform sequencing depth across donors.

The ends were cut back, 3 bases at V and 5 bases at J, with 22 bases in the middle. Germline CDR1 is KGHSY and CDR2 is FQNENV. The CDR3 totals 17 residues. The specimen sequenced was PBMCs. The gene calls are TRBV16 and TRBJ2-5; possibly TRBD2 for D (5 bases). This receptor was identified in a man aged 45 to 65 in good health and CMV-seronegative. CDR3 sequence reads: CASSQRTAGPRAETQYF. CDR3 bases: TGTGCCAGCAGCCAGAGAACCGCGGGCCCTAGAGCGGAGACCCAGTACTTC.